Shown below are 21 T cell receptor beta chains from a single sample sequenced in a study of shared clonotypes between healthy human individuals. Clones were read by immunoSEQ multiplex PCR, and TCRdb kept only the in-frame ones, dropping some. The data contain roughly 1,100,000 clones, roughly 75% of them singletons. The sample taken for sequencing was memory CD4+ T cells sorted from blood. Described subset: CD45RA-negative fraction. The receptors derive from a man aged 18 to 35 in good health.

This clone has a single count. This chain joins TRBV7-2 and TRBJ1-6, with D perhaps TRBD1 (6 bases). Germline V gives CDR1 SGHTA, CDR2 FQGNSA. Trimming took 5 bases from V and 8 from J, leaving 22 bases between them. CDR3 length equals 17 residues. This chain's CDR3 is CASSPGVGGFEDSPLHF. The CDR3, as DNA: TGTGCCAGCAGCCCAGGGGTCGGGGGTTTCGAGGATTCACCCCTCCACTTT.

This chain links TRBV7-2 with TRBJ2-7; D unresolved. The germline gives CDR1 SGHTA, CDR2 FQGNSA. Trimming removed 1 base from V and 6 bases from J, with 13 bases in between. The CDR3 is 14 amino acids. The DNA of the CDR3 is TGTGCCAGCAGCTTAGGTGGTAGGGTGACCGAGCAGTACTTC. Encoded protein: CASSLGGRVTEQYF.

V and J are TRBV5-4 and TRBJ1-2; possibly TRBD1 for D (5 bases). The CDR3 is made up of 12 amino acids. Germline CDR1 reads SGHNT; CDR2 reads YYREEE (reference sequence). The V gene lost 4 bases and the J gene lost 4 bases, with 8 bases spanning the gap. The CDR3 nucleotides are TGTGCCAGCAGCACCGACAGCTATGGCTACACCTTC. Protein: CASSTDSYGYTF.

The chain combines TRBV30 with TRBJ2-2, with D tentatively TRBD2 (6 bases). Germline V gene data show CDR1 as GTSNPN and CDR2 as SVGIG (reference sequence). V shed 2 bases and J shed 1 base, with 8 bases lying between them. The CDR3 totals 14 residues. The CDR3 bases are TGTGCCTGGAGTAAGCGGGTGAACACCGGGGAGCTGTTTTTT. Its translation: CAWSKRVNTGELFF.

About this clone: Other nucleotide sequences from this sample produce the same CDR3. The V call is TRBV10-1, the J call TRBJ2-2; no clear D gene. The CDR3 runs to 12 residues. Trimming removed 9 bases at V and 1 base at J, with 6 bases between. Per the germline V gene, CDR1 is WNHNN and CDR2 is SYGVQD (reference sequence). DNA for the CDR3: TGCGCCAGTAGCCGGAACACCGGGGAGCTGTTTTTT. Translated, it gives CASSRNTGELFF.

This sequence joins TRBV30 and TRBJ2-1; TRBD2 is a possible D gene (5 bases). The V gene's germline CDR1 is GTSNPN and CDR2 SVGIG (reference sequence). The CDR3 sequence is 16 residues long. The germline V and J ends were trimmed by 7 bases and 0 bases, with 19 bases remaining between them. Here the CDR3 reads CASRADGKSSYNEQFF. CDR3 DNA: TGTGCCTCACGGGCGGACGGGAAAAGCTCCTACAATGAGCAGTTCTTC.

Concerning this clone itself: One base away lies a much larger clone, so this may be a sequencing read error. The same CDR3 is also encoded by other DNA sequences in this sample. V and J are TRBV7-9 and TRBJ2-7; D may be TRBD1 (5 bases). CDR3 size: 13 residues. Germline CDR1 and CDR2: SEHNR and FQNEAQ (reference sequence). V lost 1 base and J 2 bases, leaving 6 bases between the germline ends. DNA for the CDR3: TGTGCCAGCAGCTTAGAGGGGCCCTACGAGCAGTACTTC. It is translated as CASSLEGPYEQYF.

Here the CDR3 DNA reads TGTGCCAGGCCAGGCAATCAGCCCCAGCATTTT. It codes for CARPGNQPQHF. The genes are TRBV6-1 and TRBJ1-5; D unclear. Per germline, CDR1 MNHNS and CDR2 SASEGT. The CDR3 covers 11 residues. Trimming removed 9 bases at V and 2 bases at J, with 5 bases between.

This clone was picked up one time. The chain joins TRBV6-6 to TRBJ2-7; no definite D call. The CDR3 has 12 amino acids. The V and J ends lost 2 bases and 4 bases respectively, with 6 bases between them. CDR1 is MNHNY, CDR2 SVGAGI, per germline (reference sequence). The CDR3 loop is CASSYKIYEQYF. In DNA, the CDR3 is TGTGCCAGCAGTTACAAGATTTACGAGCAGTACTTC.

The chain is built from TRBV28 and TRBJ2-5, with D possibly TRBD1 on 6 matching bases. Per germline, CDR1 MDHEN and CDR2 SYDVKM. There are 13 residues in the CDR3. V dropped 2 bases and J dropped 7 bases, with 11 bases sitting between them. The CDR3 bases are TGTGCCAGCAGTTTACGGGGCAGGGGGACCCAGTACTTC. Translating it yields CASSLRGRGTQYF.

In this sample, this clone turned up a few times. This CDR3 reads CASSKQGQGNYGYTF. In DNA, the CDR3 is TGCGCCAGCAGTAAGCAGGGACAGGGGAACTATGGCTACACCTTC. The chain employs TRBV10-2 and TRBJ1-2; 10 nucleotides agree with TRBD1. The CDR3 contains 15 residues. The V segment lost 5 bases and the J segment 2 bases; nucleotides outside the gene matches: 5. Germline loops: CDR1 WSHSY, CDR2 SAAADI.

This clone occurred once. The genes are TRBV5-6 and TRBJ2-2; D unresolved. CDR1 and CDR2 from the germline V gene are SGHDT and YYEEEE. Deletions cut 6 bases from V and 6 bases from J, with 15 bases between. This CDR3 is built from 14 residues. The CDR3 DNA sequence: TGTGCCAGCACCCTTGATCTGAGCGCCGGGGAGCTGTTTTTT. Translated, it gives CASTLDLSAGELFF.

This chain uses TRBV27 with TRBJ2-7; no reliable D call. The CDR3 runs to 15 residues. The germline V gene encodes CDR1 MNHEY and CDR2 SMNVEV (reference sequence). V was cut by 2 bases and J by 5 bases, with 16 bases left in between. CDR3: CASSLRSPLRDEQYF. CDR3 DNA: TGTGCCAGCAGTTTAAGGTCTCCCCTCCGGGACGAGCAGTACTTC.

The rearrangement links TRBV19 to TRBJ1-2; D possibly corresponds to TRBD1 (5 bases). Germline V gene data show CDR1 as LNHDA and CDR2 as SQIVND (reference sequence). The length of the CDR3 is 15 residues. Trimming shortened V by 7 bases and J by 8 bases, and 23 bases separated the two germline ends. The CDR3, as DNA: TGTGCCAGTACCTTCCAGGTGTGGGGGGGAAGAGGCTACACCTTC. This codes for CASTFQVWGGRGYTF.

The gene calls are TRBV30 and TRBJ1-4; D not resolved. With 8 bases removed from V and 7 bases from J, the gap between germline ends came to 11 bases. The CDR3 is 11 amino acids. Looked up from germline, CDR1 is GTSNPN and CDR2 is SVGIG (reference sequence). For the CDR3, the DNA is TGTGCCACCGGCGGGTTTGAAAAACTGTTTTTT. Translation: CATGGFEKLFF.

In this sample, this clone turned up a few times. The gene calls are TRBV30 and TRBJ1-2; TRBD1 aligns across 9 bases. CDR1 and CDR2 from the germline V gene are GTSNPN and SVGIG (reference sequence). Trimming took 7 bases from V and 5 from J; bases not matched to a gene: 8. The CDR3 totals 13 residues. The CDR3 protein is CALWDRVSYGYTF. The CDR3 DNA sequence: TGTGCCTTGTGGGACAGGGTGTCTTATGGCTACACCTTC.

With regard to this clone: Other DNA sequences in the same sample also yield this CDR3. The V gene is TRBV30, the J gene TRBJ2-3; a weak D match, TRBD2 (5 bases). Germline CDR1 and CDR2: GTSNPN and SVGIG (reference sequence). V lost 2 bases and J 1 base, leaving 10 bases between the germline ends. The CDR3 totals 14 residues. The CDR3 protein is CAWSSGRGTDTQYF. As DNA, the CDR3 is TGTGCCTGGAGTAGTGGGCGGGGCACAGATACGCAGTATTTT.

This chain links TRBV28 with TRBJ2-2; D uncertain. CDR3 size: 12 residues. CDR1 is MDHEN, CDR2 SYDVKM, per germline. The ends were cut back, 6 bases at V and 4 bases at J, with 6 bases in the middle. The CDR3 here is CASSRGTGELFF. CDR3 DNA: TGTGCCAGCAGCCGAGGCACCGGGGAGCTGTTTTTT. The variable domain in full, with the rest retrieved from reference TRBV28 and TRBJ2-2, is DVKVTQSSRYLVKRTGEKVFLECVQDMDHENMFWYRQDPGLGLRLIYFSYDVKMKEKGDIPEGYSVSREKKERFSLILESASTNQTSMYLCASSRGTGELFFGEGSRLTVL.

This clone was recorded once. With only one base between it and a far larger clone, this is likely a read error. In the same sample, other DNA sequences code for this CDR3. This chain joins TRBV5-1 and TRBJ2-6, with a weak D call TRBD1 (6 bases). This CDR3 is 16 amino acids long. Germline lookup yields CDR1 SGHRS and CDR2 YFSETQ. The CDR3 loop is CASSPGQKSGANVLTF. The CDR3 coding sequence is TGTGCCAGCAGCCCAGGACAGAAATCTGGGGCCAACGTCCTGACTTTC. The full variable domain, its missing parts supplied by reference TRBV5-1 and TRBJ2-6, is KAGVTQTPRYLIKTRGQQVTLSCSPISGHRSVSWYQQTPGQGLQFLFEYFSETQRNKGNFPGRFSGRQFSNSRSEMNVSTLELGDSALYLCASSPGQKSGANVLTFGAGSRLTVL.

The J gene is TRBJ2-1, the V gene TRBV4-1; weak D call: TRBD1 (5 bases). V was clipped by 0 bases and J by 6 bases, with 9 bases between them. CDR3 length: 14 amino acids. Germline CDR1 and CDR2: MGHRA and YSYEKL. CDR3 residues: CASSQERQINEQFF. The DNA for the CDR3 is TGCGCCAGCAGCCAAGAGAGACAGATCAATGAGCAGTTCTTC.

This clone turned up a few times. This chain joins TRBV11-2 and TRBJ2-1, with 10 nucleotides matching TRBD1. V gave up 5 bases and J gave up 2 bases; unmatched junction bases: 6. The germline gives CDR1 SGHAT, CDR2 FQNNGV. This CDR3 is built from 16 residues. This CDR3 is CASSGSTGGPYNEQFF. The CDR3 coding sequence is TGTGCCAGCAGCGGTTCGACAGGGGGCCCCTACAATGAGCAGTTCTTC.